This TCR beta chain was obtained from a study of CD8+CD57+ T cells in acquired aplastic anemia. Genomic DNA provided the template from which TCR beta VDJ and CDR3 profiles were obtained. In TCRdb, the reads were re-called with MiXCR into one record per CDR3 protein. This sample carries hundreds of thousands of distinct CDR3 sequences, 55% to 70% of them seen once, and the ten largest clones take 3% to 4.5%. Trimming cost V 3 bases and J 2 bases; bases outside gene matches: 12. CDR1 KGHDR and CDR2 SFDVKD come from the germline V gene. The CDR3 extends over 18 amino acids. This clonotype was detected ten times or more.

The chain employs TRBV24-1 and TRBJ2-1; 7 bases line up with TRBD1. The sequence derives from a human donor in good health, serving as a control. Sample: sorted CD4+, CD8+, or CD8+CD57+ T cells (not recorded which) from PBMCs. The CDR3 DNA reads TGTGCCACCAGTGATCCAGGGGGACCCCAAGGGGCCTACAATGAGCAGTTCTTC. Protein sequence: CATSDPGGPQGAYNEQFF.